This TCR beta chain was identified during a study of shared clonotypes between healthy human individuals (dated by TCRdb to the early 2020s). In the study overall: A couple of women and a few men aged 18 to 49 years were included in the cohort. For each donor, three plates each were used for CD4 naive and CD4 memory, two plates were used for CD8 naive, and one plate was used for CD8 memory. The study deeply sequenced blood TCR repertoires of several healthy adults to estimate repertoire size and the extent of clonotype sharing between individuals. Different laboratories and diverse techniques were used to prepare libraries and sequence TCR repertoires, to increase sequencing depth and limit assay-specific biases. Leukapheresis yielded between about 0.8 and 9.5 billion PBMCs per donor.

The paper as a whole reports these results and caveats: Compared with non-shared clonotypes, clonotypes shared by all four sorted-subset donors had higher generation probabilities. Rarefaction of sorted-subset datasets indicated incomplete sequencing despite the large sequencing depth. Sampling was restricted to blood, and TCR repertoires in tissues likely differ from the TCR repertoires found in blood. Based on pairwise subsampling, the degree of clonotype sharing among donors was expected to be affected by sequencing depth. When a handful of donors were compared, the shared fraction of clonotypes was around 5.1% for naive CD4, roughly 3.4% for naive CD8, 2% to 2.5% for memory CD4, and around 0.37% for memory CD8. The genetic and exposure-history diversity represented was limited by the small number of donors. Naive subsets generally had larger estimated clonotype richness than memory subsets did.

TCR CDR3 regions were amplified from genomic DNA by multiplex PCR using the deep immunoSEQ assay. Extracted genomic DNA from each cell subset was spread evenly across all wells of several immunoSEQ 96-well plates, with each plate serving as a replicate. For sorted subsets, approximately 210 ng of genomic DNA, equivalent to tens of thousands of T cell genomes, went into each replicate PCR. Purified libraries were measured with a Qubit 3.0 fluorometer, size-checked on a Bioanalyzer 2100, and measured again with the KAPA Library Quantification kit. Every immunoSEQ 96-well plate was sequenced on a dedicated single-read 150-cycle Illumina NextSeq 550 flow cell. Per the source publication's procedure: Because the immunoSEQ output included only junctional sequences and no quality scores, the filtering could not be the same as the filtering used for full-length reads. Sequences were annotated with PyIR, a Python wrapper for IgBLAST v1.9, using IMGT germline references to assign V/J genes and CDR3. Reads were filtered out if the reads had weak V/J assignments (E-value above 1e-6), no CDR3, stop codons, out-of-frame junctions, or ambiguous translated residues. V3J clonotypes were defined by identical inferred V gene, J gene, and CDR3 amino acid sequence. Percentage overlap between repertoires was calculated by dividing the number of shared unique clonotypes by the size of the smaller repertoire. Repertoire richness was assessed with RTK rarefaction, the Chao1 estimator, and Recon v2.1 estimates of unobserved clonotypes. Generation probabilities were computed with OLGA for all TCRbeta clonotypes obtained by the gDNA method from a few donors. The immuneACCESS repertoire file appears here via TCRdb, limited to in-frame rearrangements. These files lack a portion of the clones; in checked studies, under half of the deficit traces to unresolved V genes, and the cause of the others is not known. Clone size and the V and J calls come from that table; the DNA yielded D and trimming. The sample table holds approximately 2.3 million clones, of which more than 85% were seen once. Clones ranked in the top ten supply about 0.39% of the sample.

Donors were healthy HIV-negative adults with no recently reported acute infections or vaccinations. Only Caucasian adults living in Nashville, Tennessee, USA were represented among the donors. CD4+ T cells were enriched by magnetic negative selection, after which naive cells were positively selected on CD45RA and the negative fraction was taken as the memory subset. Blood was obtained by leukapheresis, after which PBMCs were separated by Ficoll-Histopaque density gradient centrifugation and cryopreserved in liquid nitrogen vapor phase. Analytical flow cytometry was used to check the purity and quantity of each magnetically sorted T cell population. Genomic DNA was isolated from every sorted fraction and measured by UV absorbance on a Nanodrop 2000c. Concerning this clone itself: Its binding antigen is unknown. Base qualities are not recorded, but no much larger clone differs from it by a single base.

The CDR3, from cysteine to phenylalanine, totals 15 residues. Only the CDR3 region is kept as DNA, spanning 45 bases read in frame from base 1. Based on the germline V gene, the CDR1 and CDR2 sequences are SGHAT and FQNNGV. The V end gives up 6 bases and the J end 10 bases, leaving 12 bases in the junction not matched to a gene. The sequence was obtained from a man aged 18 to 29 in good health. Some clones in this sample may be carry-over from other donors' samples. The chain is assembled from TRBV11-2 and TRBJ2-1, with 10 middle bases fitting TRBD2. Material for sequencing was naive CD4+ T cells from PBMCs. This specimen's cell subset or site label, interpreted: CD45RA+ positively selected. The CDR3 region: CASSPLAGDRGEQFF. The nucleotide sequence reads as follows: TGTGCCAGCAGTCCGCTAGCGGGAGATAGAGGAGAGCAGTTCTTC. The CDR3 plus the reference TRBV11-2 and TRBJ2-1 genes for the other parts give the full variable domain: EAGVAQSPRYKIIEKRQSVAFWCNPISGHATLYWYQQILGQGPKLLIQFQNNGVVDDSQLPKDRFSAERLKGVDSTLKIQPAKLEDSAVYLCASSPLAGDRGEQFFGPGTRLTVL.